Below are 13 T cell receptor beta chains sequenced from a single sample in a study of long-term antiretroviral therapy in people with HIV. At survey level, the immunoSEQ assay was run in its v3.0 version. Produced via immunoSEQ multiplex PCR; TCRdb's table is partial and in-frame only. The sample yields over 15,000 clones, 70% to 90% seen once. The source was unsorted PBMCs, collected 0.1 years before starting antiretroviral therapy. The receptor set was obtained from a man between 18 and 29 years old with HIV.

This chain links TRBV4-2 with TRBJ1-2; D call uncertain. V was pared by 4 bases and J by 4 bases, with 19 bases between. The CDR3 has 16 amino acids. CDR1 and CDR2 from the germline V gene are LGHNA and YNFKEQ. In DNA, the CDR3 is TGTGCCAGCAGCCCTTCCCATGTCCCGGAGGGCTATGGCTACACCTTC. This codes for CASSPSHVPEGYGYTF.

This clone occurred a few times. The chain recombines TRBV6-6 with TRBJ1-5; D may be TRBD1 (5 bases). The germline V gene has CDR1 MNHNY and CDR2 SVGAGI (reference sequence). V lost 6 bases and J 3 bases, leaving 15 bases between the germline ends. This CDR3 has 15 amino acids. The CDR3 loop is CASSPGQAYNQPQHF. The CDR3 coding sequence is TGTGCCAGCAGCCCGGGGCAAGCCTACAATCAGCCCCAGCATTTT.

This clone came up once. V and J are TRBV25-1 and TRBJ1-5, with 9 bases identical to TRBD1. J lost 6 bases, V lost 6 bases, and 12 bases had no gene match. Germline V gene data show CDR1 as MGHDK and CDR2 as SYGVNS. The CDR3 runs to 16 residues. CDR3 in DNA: TGTGCCAGCAGGCCCCGGGACAGGGCCCTTGGTCAGCCCCAGCATTTT. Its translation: CASRPRDRALGQPQHF.

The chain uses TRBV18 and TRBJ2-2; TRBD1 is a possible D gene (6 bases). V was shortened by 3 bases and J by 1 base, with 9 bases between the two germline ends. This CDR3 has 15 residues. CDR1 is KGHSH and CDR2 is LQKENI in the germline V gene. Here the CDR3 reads CASSPQTGNTGELFF. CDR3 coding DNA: TGTGCCAGCTCACCGCAGACAGGGAACACCGGGGAGCTGTTTTTT.

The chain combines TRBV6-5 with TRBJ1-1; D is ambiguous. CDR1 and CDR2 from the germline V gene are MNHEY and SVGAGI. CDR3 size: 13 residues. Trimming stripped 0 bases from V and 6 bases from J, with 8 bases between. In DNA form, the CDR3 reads TGTGCCAGCAGTTACTCGCAGGAGGCTGAAGCTTTCTTT. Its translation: CASSYSQEAEAFF.

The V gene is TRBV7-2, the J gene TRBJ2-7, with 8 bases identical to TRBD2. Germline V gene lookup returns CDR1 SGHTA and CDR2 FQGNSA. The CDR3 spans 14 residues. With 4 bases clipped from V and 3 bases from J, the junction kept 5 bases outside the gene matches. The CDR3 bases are TGTGCCAGCAGCTCGGGACTAGGATACTACGAGCAGTACTTC. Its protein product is CASSSGLGYYEQYF.

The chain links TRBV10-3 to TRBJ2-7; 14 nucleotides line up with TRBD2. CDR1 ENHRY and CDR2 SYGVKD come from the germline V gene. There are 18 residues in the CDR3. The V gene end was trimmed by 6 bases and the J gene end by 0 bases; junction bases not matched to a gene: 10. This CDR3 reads CAIRGGLAGGKISYEQYF. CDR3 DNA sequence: TGTGCCATCAGGGGCGGACTAGCGGGAGGAAAAATCTCCTACGAGCAGTACTTC.

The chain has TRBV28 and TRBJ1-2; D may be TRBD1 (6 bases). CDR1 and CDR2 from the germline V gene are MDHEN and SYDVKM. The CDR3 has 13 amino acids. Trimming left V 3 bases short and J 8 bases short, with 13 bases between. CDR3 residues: CASSLKGVGGYTF. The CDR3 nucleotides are TGTGCCAGCAGTTTGAAGGGGGTGGGGGGCTACACCTTC.

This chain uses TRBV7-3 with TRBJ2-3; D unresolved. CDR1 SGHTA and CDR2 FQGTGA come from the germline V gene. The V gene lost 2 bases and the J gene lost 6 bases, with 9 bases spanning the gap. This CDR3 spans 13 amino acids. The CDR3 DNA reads TGTGCCAGCAGCTTAGTATTCGAGGATACGCAGTATTTT. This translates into CASSLVFEDTQYF.

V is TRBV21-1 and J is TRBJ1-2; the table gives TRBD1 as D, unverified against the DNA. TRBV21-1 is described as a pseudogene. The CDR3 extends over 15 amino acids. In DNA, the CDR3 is TGTGCCAGCGAGAAAGACAGGGCGGTTCCTTATGGCTACACCTTC. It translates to CASEKDRAVPYGYTF.

The CDR3 coding sequence is TGTGCCACGGAGGGAGGGTACCAAGAGACCCAGTACTTC. This translates into CATEGGYQETQYF. V usage is TRBV15 and J usage is TRBJ2-5, with 7 bases identical to TRBD2. V lost 9 bases and J lost 0; bases outside the gene matches: 4. Germline CDR1 reads LNHNV; CDR2 reads YYDKDF (reference sequence). The length of the CDR3 is 13 residues.

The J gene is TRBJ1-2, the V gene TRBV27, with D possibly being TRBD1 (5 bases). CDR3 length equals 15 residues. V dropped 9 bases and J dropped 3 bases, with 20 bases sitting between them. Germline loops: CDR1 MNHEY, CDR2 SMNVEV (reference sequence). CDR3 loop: CARARAGGKDYGYTF. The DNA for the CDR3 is TGTGCCAGAGCCAGAGCTGGGGGGAAGGACTATGGCTACACCTTC.

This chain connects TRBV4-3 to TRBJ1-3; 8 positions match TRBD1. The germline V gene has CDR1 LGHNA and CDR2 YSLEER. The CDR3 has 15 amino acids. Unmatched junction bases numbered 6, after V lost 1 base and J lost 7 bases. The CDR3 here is CASSQGQGSRNTIYF. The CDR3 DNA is TGCGCCAGCAGCCAAGGACAGGGGTCTCGGAACACCATATATTTT.